These T cell receptor beta chains were read from a single sample in a study of response to subunit inactivated influenza vaccine. Each CDR3 protein is one row after TCRdb ran MiXCR on the RT-PCR reads. The sample includes fewer than 700,000 distinct CDR3 sequences, over 10% of them seen just once. The sample was PBMCs from blood, taken roughly 48 days after vaccination. Receptors originate from a man aged 50 or older who received an inactivated influenza vaccine. Each CDR3 is given with its conserved first and last residue. A D gene is named only where the DNA matches it firmly. Size tells how often a clone was seen (once, few, many) or the class of an expanded clone, and some rows leave it out.

TRBD2 TRBJ2-5 TRBV23-1 NA TGCGCCAGAGGAGCGAGGACTAGCGGGGGCAAGAGGGAGACCCAGTACTTC CARGARTSGGKRETQYF
TRBD2 TRBJ2-2 TRBV7-2 many TGTGCCAGCAGGATCCCGGGACTAGCGGGAAGGACCGGGGAGCTGTTTTTT CASRIPGLAGRTGELFF
NA TRBJ1-1 TRBV7-9 NA TGTGCCAGCAGCCAACCAAGGTTGACCCGTGAAGCTTTCTTT CASSQPRLTREAFF
NA TRBJ2-3 TRBV12-3/TRBV12-4 many TGTGCCAGCAGGCGGCGGAACACAGATACGCAGTATTTT CASRRRNTDTQYF
NA TRBJ1-5 TRBV9 NA TGTGCCAGCAGCGAGGGGGGGTCGAGCAATCAGCCCCAGCATTTT CASSEGGSSNQPQHF
NA TRBJ2-7 TRBV12-3/TRBV12-4 many TGTGCCAGCAGTCCCTGGGAGGGACACTACGAGCAGTACTTC CASSPWEGHYEQYF
NA TRBJ2-3 TRBV6-2/TRBV6-3 NA TGTGCCAGCATTCGTGCAAACAGGGCTAGCACAGATACGCAGTATTTT CASIRANRASTDTQYF
NA TRBJ2-7 TRBV4-3 NA TGCGCCAGCAGCCAAGGGGCAGGGGAATTCTACGAGCAGTACTTC CASSQGAGEFYEQYF
TRBD1 TRBJ1-1 TRBV6-1 few TGTGCCAGCAGCCACCTTGGGCATCGACAGGGTGTTCTACACACTGAAGCTTTCTTT CASSHLGHRQGVLHTEAFF
NA TRBJ1-2 TRBV5-5 few TGTGCCAGCAGCTTGTTGGGTGATGTAGGCTACACCTTC CASSLLGDVGYTF
TRBD2 TRBJ2-5 TRBV12-3/TRBV12-4 NA TGTGCCAGCAGTTTGCGGGGGGGTGGGGAGACCCGGTACTTC CASSLRGGGETRYF
NA TRBJ2-7 TRBV21-1 few TGTGCCAGCAGCAAAGTTCGGGCGGGCGAGCAGTACTTC CASSKVRAGEQYF
NA TRBJ2-7 TRBV5-1 NA TGCGCCAGCAGCTTGATGGGCACGTCCTACGAGCAGTACTTC CASSLMGTSYEQYF
TRBD2 TRBJ2-7 TRBV11-2 NA TGTGCCAGCAGCTCCCTGACCTCGAGGTGGGCGGGAGTTTCCTACGAGCAGTACTTC CASSSLTSRWAGVSYEQYF
NA TRBJ1-5 TRBV6-2/TRBV6-3 many TGTGCCAGCAGCCGTGGGCCTGAAGGTCAGCCCCAGCATTTT CASSRGPEGQPQHF
NA TRBJ1-1 TRBV5-1 NA TGCGCCAGCAGCTTGGGGCCAGGGCAGGGTGAAGCTTTCTTT CASSLGPGQGEAFF
NA TRBJ2-6 TRBV10-3 few TGTGCCATCAGTGAAGGGATAGGGGCTGGGGCCAACGTCCTGACTTTC CAISEGIGAGANVLTF
TRBD2 TRBJ2-7 TRBV20-1 NA TGCAGTGCTAGAGATCCGGGACTAGCTGACTACGAGCAGTACTTC CSARDPGLADYEQYF
TRBD1 TRBJ2-7 TRBV10-3 many TGTGCCATCAGTGTTGGGACAGGAGCCTCCTACGAGCAGTACTTC CAISVGTGASYEQYF
NA TRBJ2-3 TRBV5-1 NA TGCGCCAGCAGCTTGGCCGGGGATGATACGCAGTATTTT CASSLAGDDTQYF
NA TRBJ1-2 TRBV7-9 NA TGTGCCAGCAGCTTAGGTCAGGGGTCGGACTATGGCTACACCTTC CASSLGQGSDYGYTF
TRBD2 TRBJ2-1 TRBV7-6 NA TGTGCCAGCAGCTTAGCGAGTCCTAGCGGGGGGGCTTACAATGAGCAGTTCTTC CASSLASPSGGAYNEQFF
NA TRBJ1-2 TRBV4-1 NA TGCGCCAGCAGCCAAGGGAATTGGGGGGACTATGGCTACACCTTC CASSQGNWGDYGYTF
TRBD2 TRBJ2-1 TRBV4-3 NA TGCGCCAGCAGCCAAGATCTTTCGGTAGCGGGAGACCTCTACAATGAGCAGTTCTTC CASSQDLSVAGDLYNEQFF
NA TRBJ1-4 TRBV12-3/TRBV12-4 many TGTGCCAGCAGTTTGAGGCAGGGTAATGAAAAACTGTTTTTT CASSLRQGNEKLFF
NA TRBJ2-5 TRBV7-2 NA TGTGCCAGCAGCTTAGCACTCGGTGTGGGGGAGACCCAGTACTTC CASSLALGVGETQYF
TRBD2 TRBJ2-4 TRBV7-2 many TGTGCCAGCAGCTTTGGGGCGGGAGTAAACATTCAGTACTTC CASSFGAGVNIQYF
NA TRBJ2-7 TRBV11-2 few TGTGCCAGCAGCTCCTTCCTTTCAATAGGGGGGAGCTCCTACGAGCAGTACTTC CASSSFLSIGGSSYEQYF
TRBD2 TRBJ2-2 TRBV29-1 few TGCAGCGTTGACACTAGCGGGAGGGGTAACACCGGGGAGCTGTTTTTT CSVDTSGRGNTGELFF
TRBD2 TRBJ2-7 TRBV20-1 few TGCAGTGCTAGAGCCGGGACTACCTACCGCTACGAGCAGTACTTC CSARAGTTYRYEQYF
NA TRBJ1-2 TRBV28 many TGTGCCAGCAGTCTTCCGGGGACACCCCGGTACTATGGCTACACCTTC CASSLPGTPRYYGYTF
TRBD1 TRBJ1-4 TRBV20-1 few TGCAGTGCGAGGGGGCGTAATGAAAAACTGTTTTTT CSARGRNEKLFF
TRBD1 TRBJ1-2 TRBV28 NA TGTGCCAGCAGTACTCGGGTTGGGACAGGTTCCTCAACAAACTATGGCTACACCTTC CASSTRVGTGSSTNYGYTF
NA TRBJ2-1 TRBV7-8 NA TGTGCCAGCAGCTTCGGGGCTACCAGCTCCTACAATGAGCAGTTCTTC CASSFGATSSYNEQFF
NA TRBJ2-7 TRBV5-1 many TGCGCCAGCAGCTTGTGGCAGGGGGGACCCTACGAGCAGTACTTC CASSLWQGGPYEQYF